The T cell receptor (beta chain) described here comes from a study of Tregs in tolerant kidney transplant recipients. Findings and limits, study-wide: Biological reproducibility was not directly addressed in this study. Findings come from small patient numbers and require larger validation. Tregs expanded with activated donor B cells seemed most donor-specific.

Unstimulated Tregs (CD4+CD25+CD127-) and CD4+CD25- non-Tregs were sorted from PBMCs. V shed 5 bases and J shed 6 bases, with 22 bases lying between them. Germline V gene sequence: CDR1 SGHDN, CDR2 FVKESK. The CDR3 is 17 amino acids. This clone was found a few times. Its specificity is unknown. Some clones are missing from TCRdb's copy, which holds only in-frame ones; the method was immunoSEQ multiplex PCR. This repertoire shows tens of thousands of clones, 65% to 85% found once; its top ten account for approximately 4.8%. The gene calls are TRBV14 and TRBJ2-2; D might be TRBD1 (7 bases). Sequenced input: CD4+ T cells from blood. The receptor comes from a human donor in good health. The CDR3, as DNA: TGTGCCAGCAGCGCCCGGGGCACTACCAGGGGGGCCGGGGAGCTGTTTTTT. Its translation: CASSARGTTRGAGELFF.